This TCR beta chain was documented in a study of cytomegalovirus exposure and HLA in healthy donors. Study-level results: Most TCRs appeared rarely, but some public TCRs recurred in many donors.

As concerns this clone: Its antigen is still unknown.

13 Jbeta primers and 60 Vbeta primers were used for the PCR. Measured with immunoSEQ multiplex PCR; TCRdb has only the in-frame clones, and not every one. The sample has about 200,000 clones. The CDR3 runs 13 residues. Germline assignment: CDR1 SEHNR and CDR2 FQNEAQ (reference sequence). V was clipped by 4 bases and J by 6 bases, with 12 bases between them. This chain connects TRBV7-9 to TRBJ1-1, with D tentatively TRBD1 (5 bases). This TCR was recovered from a woman aged 25 to 39 in good health and CMV-seropositive. Specimen: PBMCs. The CDR3 DNA reads TGTGCCAGCAGCTATGGGGGGGAAGCTGAAGCTTTCTTT. Protein sequence: CASSYGGEAEAFF.